This T cell receptor beta chain was retrieved from a study of T cell responses to AZD1222 COVID-19 vaccine (dated by TCRdb to about 2021). Some background on the complete study: AZD1222 recipients given second doses at about 4 weeks or at about 12 weeks were pooled, since spike-specific TCR depth and breadth were not found to differ between the two schedules. Enrollment into the trials was organized by age into subgroups of 18-55, 56-69 and 70-plus years, and those subgroups contained approximately 160, 26 and 62 TCR-sequenced participants, respectively. TCR sequencing covered 230 to 250 trial participants: roughly 200 given two doses of AZD1222 and some 25 given two doses of MenACWY control vaccine. General findings and caveats noted by the study authors: In the small 56-69-year group, the increase in depth fell short of significance, most likely because of low power. Spike-specific TCR breadth and depth rose significantly after two AZD1222 doses compared with day 0 and with MenACWY recipients. CD4 TCRs associated with the vaccine covered the entire spike protein, and the dominant responses were in regions 160-218 and 743-854. Only six AZD1222 recipients were SARS-CoV-2 seropositive at baseline, limiting conclusions about previously exposed vaccinees. Because no day 14 peak-response samples were available, repertoires were characterized only after the peak T cell response. Most participants were white British and females outnumbered males, and the authors suggested that clonal diversity may have been underestimated. Reportedly, close to half of the unique spike-specific TCRs recognized epitopes lying outside the regions that are mutated in the B.1.351 and B.1.1.7 variants.

This sample's time point label indicates: baseline before first vaccination. Vaccinee samples came from UK trials COV001 and COV002, including a single-blind randomized controlled phase 2/3 trial of AZD1222 (ChAdOx1 nCoV-19) in healthy adults. Trial participant PBMC samples were collected at day 0 and day 28 after the second dose for TCRbeta chain sequencing. The CDR3 regions of human TCRbeta chains were analyzed by immunosequencing. In the paper's pipeline: TCRs in the repertoires were matched against a reference library of SARS-CoV-2-specific TCRs that had been generated with the MIRA antigen-specificity platform. Breadth was defined as the fraction of unique TCRs that were SARS-CoV-2-associated, and depth was defined as the fraction of total T cells that were SARS-CoV-2-associated. Using the MIRA data, each spike-specific TCR was assigned both to the spike region to which the TCR was reactive and to a CD4 or CD8 class. Log10-transformed breadth and depth values were compared by one-way ANOVA with Sidak's multiple comparisons tests. Imported from immuneACCESS, the table was reduced by TCRdb to in-frame sequences with V and J called. These copies leave out some clones; in studies compared against another copy, an unresolved V gene accounts for under half, and the cause of the remainder is not known. That table furnishes V, J and clone size, whereas the DNA furnished D and trimming. Recorded for this sample are 140,000 to 150,000 clones; roughly 92% of them occurred a single time. 5.1% of the sample lies in the top ten.

Regarding this clone: The antigen it recognizes is unknown. The record has no base qualities; no much larger clone is one base away.

As encoded in the germline V gene, CDR1 is MRHNA while CDR2 is SNTAGT. The CDR3 has 14 amino acids, counting the end cysteine and phenylalanine. Solely the CDR3 DNA is kept, with 42 bases framed from the first base. For this chain, trimming is 9 bases at the V end and 3 bases at the J end, and the number of junction bases without a gene match is 9. The clonotype was recovered from an adult in good health. Sequences were derived from peripheral blood, sampled on day 0 of AZD1222 vaccination. The chain is made from TRBV6-4 and TRBJ2-3; 7 junctional bases match TRBD2. CDR3 reads: CASWVCGSTDTQYF. In nucleotide form, the sequence is TGTGCCAGTTGGGTCTGCGGGAGTACAGATACGCAGTATTTT.